This is a list of T cell receptor beta chains from one sample in a study of Graves' ophthalmopathy and Graves' hyperthyroidism. TCRdb re-analysed the multiplex PCR reads in MiXCR, keeping a single row per CDR3 protein. The sample includes around 590,000 distinct CDR3 sequences, under 45% of them seen just once. Sequencing was done on a sample of peripheral blood or thyroid tissue (not recorded which). Receptor source: an adult man with Graves' hyperthyroidism. CDR3s include the opening cysteine and the closing phenylalanine or tryptophan. The D gene is left open where the match is weak. For some rows the clone size is stated as once, few or many, or as a class when expanded; others skip it.

CDR3 DNA,CDR3 protein,V gene,J gene,D gene,clone size
TGTGCCAGCAGTTACTCGGGGGGTCCCTATGGCTACACCTTC,CASSYSGGPYGYTF,TRBV10-2,TRBJ1-2,-,-
TGTGCCAGCAGTGGGACAGGGGTCTACGAGCAGTACTTC,CASSGTGVYEQYF,TRBV6-1,TRBJ2-7,TRBD1,many
TGTGCCAGCAGGTCAGGGGCGGAGCAGTACTTC,CASRSGAEQYF,TRBV7-9,TRBJ2-7,-,few
TGTGCCAGCAGTACACCGGGACAGAGAAATTCACCCCTCCACTTT,CASSTPGQRNSPLHF,TRBV27,TRBJ1-6,TRBD1,few
TGTGCCAGCAGTTTCGTCTCAGGGGGCCAAGAGACCCAGTACTTC,CASSFVSGGQETQYF,TRBV12-3/TRBV12-4,TRBJ2-5,TRBD1,many
TGTGCCAGCGAAGGGACAGGGGGCAATCAGCCCCAGCATTTT,CASEGTGGNQPQHF,TRBV28,TRBJ1-5,TRBD1,-
TGTGCCAGCAGCCCCGCCAGGGAGGAGACCCAGTACTTC,CASSPAREETQYF,TRBV11-1,TRBJ2-5,-,many
TGTGCCAGCAGTTATGACAGTACCCGGAACACCGGGGAGCTGTTTTTT,CASSYDSTRNTGELFF,TRBV2,TRBJ2-2,-,few
TGCGCCAGCAGTGAGAATCCCGCTAGCGAGCAGTACTTC,CASSENPASEQYF,TRBV10-1,TRBJ2-7,-,-
TGTGCCACCAGTGATTATATAACCGGGACTAGAAAAGGCGAATACGAGCAGTACTTC,CATSDYITGTRKGEYEQYF,TRBV24-1,TRBJ2-7,TRBD2,many
TGCGCCAGCAGCCCGGGGGGGGGACAAGAGACCCAGTACTTC,CASSPGGGQETQYF,TRBV5-1,TRBJ2-5,TRBD2,many
TGTGCCAGCAGCTTAGAAGCGGGAGGGTGGAATGAGCAGTTCTTC,CASSLEAGGWNEQFF,TRBV7-9,TRBJ2-1,TRBD2,-
TGCGCCAGCAGCCAATTGCAGGGGCCCTACGAGCAGTACTTC,CASSQLQGPYEQYF,TRBV4-1,TRBJ2-7,-,-
TGTGCCAGCAGTGAAGGAGGACGGAGGAGCAATCAGCCCCAGCATTTT,CASSEGGRRSNQPQHF,TRBV2,TRBJ1-5,-,many
TGTGCCATCATGGGGAGGAACACTGAAGCTTTCTTT,CAIMGRNTEAFF,TRBV10-3,TRBJ1-1,-,many
TGTGCCACCAGTTCCGATGAAAAACTGTTTTTT,CATSSDEKLFF,TRBV24-1,TRBJ1-4,-,many
TGCAGTGCTATTTGGGACAGAACCTACGAGCAGTACTTC,CSAIWDRTYEQYF,TRBV20-1,TRBJ2-7,TRBD1,many
TGTGCCACCTTACCCGGACTACGTTGGGGGACTGAAGCTTTCTTT,CATLPGLRWGTEAFF,TRBV12-3/TRBV12-4,TRBJ1-1,-,many
TGCAGCGTGGGAACGGGACAAAAAACGAATGAGCAGTCCTTC,CSVGTGQKTNEQSF,TRBV29-1,TRBJ2-1,-,-
TGTGCCAGCAGCCAGCCGGGACTAGGGTACGAGCAGTACTTC,CASSQPGLGYEQYF,TRBV3-1,TRBJ2-7,TRBD2,many
TGTGCCAGCACCCCGGACAGGCCCAATTCACCCCTCCACTTT,CASTPDRPNSPLHF,TRBV7-9,TRBJ1-6,TRBD1,many
TGTGCCAGCAGCAGGCCGGGCACCTTTAACTATGGCTACACCTTC,CASSRPGTFNYGYTF,TRBV7-2,TRBJ1-2,-,once
TGTGCCAGCAGCTTCCAGGCCAAAGAGACCCAGTACTTC,CASSFQAKETQYF,TRBV5-8,TRBJ2-5,-,once
TGTGCCAGCAGCTTAGTTGGCGGGATCCCCACCGGGGAGCTGTTTTTT,CASSLVGGIPTGELFF,TRBV7-2,TRBJ2-2,-,few
TGTGCCATCAGTGAGACCGGAGGGGCCAACTATGGCTACACCTTC,CAISETGGANYGYTF,TRBV10-3,TRBJ1-2,-,many
TGTGCCACCAGTGACGCCGGGACTAGCGGAGACAATGAGCAGTTCTTC,CATSDAGTSGDNEQFF,TRBV24-1,TRBJ2-1,TRBD2,-
TGTGCCAGCAGTGACCCCTGGACAGGGGGCCCAGATACGCAGTATTTT,CASSDPWTGGPDTQYF,TRBV2,TRBJ2-3,TRBD1,-
TGTGCCATCAGCAGAAGGACTAGCGGAGCTCCTTCCTACGAGCAGTACTTC,CAISRRTSGAPSYEQYF,TRBV10-3,TRBJ2-7,TRBD2,few
TGCAGCGTTGAAACGGGGGGGCAGGGGATAGATGGCTACACCTTC,CSVETGGQGIDGYTF,TRBV29-1,TRBJ1-2,-,-
TGTGCCAGCAGTGAAGCGGCAGGGGACACCGGGGAGCTGTTTTTT,CASSEAAGDTGELFF,TRBV2,TRBJ2-2,-,many
TGTGCCAGCAGCCCGAGTCATTGGGAGACCCCCTACGAGCAGTACTTC,CASSPSHWETPYEQYF,TRBV2,TRBJ2-7,-,-
TGTGCCAGCAGCGACCCCCTGGGGGTCTACGAGCAGTACTTC,CASSDPLGVYEQYF,TRBV2,TRBJ2-7,-,many